This record covers a single T cell receptor beta chain. Germline V lookup: CDR1 SGHTA, CDR2 FQGNSA. The CDR3 is made up of 13 amino acids. Trimming removed 5 bases from V and 1 base from J, with 8 bases in between. This entry is derived from a study of blood T cell repertoires in COVID-19. Whole-study context: The United States, Italy and Spain were the sources of the acute and convalescent COVID-19 samples.

Generated by immunoSEQ multiplex PCR, the TCRdb table keeps only in-frame clones and is missing some. The table shows roughly 200,000 clones, with 85% to 90% occurring only once. Sequencing input: peripheral blood. V usage is TRBV7-2 and J usage is TRBJ1-1; tentatively, D is TRBD1 (6 bases). The origin of this receptor is a person between 65 and 80 years old with COVID-19, enrolled during active disease. The CDR3 DNA follows: TGTGCCAGCAGCCCGACAGGGAACACTGAAGCTTTCTTT. It yields the protein CASSPTGNTEAFF. The full variable domain, rest sourced from reference TRBV7-2 and TRBJ1-1, is GAGVSQSPSNKVTEKGKDVELRCDPISGHTALYWYRQSLGQGLEFLIYFQGNSAPDKSGLPSDRFSAERTGGSVSTLTIQRTQQEDSAVYLCASSPTGNTEAFFGQGTRLTVV.